This TCR beta chain was found in a study of shared T cell receptors in the human thymus. Method: immunoSEQ multiplex PCR; TCRdb's copy keeps in-frame clones and lacks some. The table lists hundreds of thousands of clones, over 75% of them singletons. The germline V gene has CDR1 WSHSY and CDR2 SAAADI. The CDR3 loop spans 12 amino acids. V was cut by 8 bases and J by 7 bases, with 11 bases left in between. These same records also appear under a second study, on human thymus T cells. As that study records: Thymic tissue was derived from resections collected during corrective heart surgery. The related literature has documented a marked overlap of thymic repertoires among unrelated individuals.

The chain has TRBV10-2 and TRBJ2-2; a possible D gene is TRBD2 (6 bases). Material: thymocytes. The clonotype originates from a boy in the first two years of life with a congenital heart defect. In DNA, the CDR3 is TGCGCCAGCGCCCGGGAGTTCGGGGAGCTGTTTTTT. Translating it yields CASAREFGELFF.